This T cell receptor beta chain was documented in a study of tumor-infiltrating lymphocytes in primary liver carcinoma. Co-extraction yielded RNA and DNA from around 20-30 mg of unsorted bulk tissue. TCR beta cDNA was reverse-transcribed from around 0.55 ug of total RNA. The reaction used a constant-region primer and ProtoScript II reverse transcriptase. Employing slightly modified ARM-PCR, three nested multiplex PCR rounds were run, and these gave rise to the TCR beta libraries. Amplification in the first two PCR rounds was performed using TRBV1-TRBV30 forward primers and a C-beta reverse primer for around 9 cycles each. TCRdb reprocessed the multiplex PCR reads with MiXCR, giving one entry per CDR3 protein. The repertoire includes some 120,000 distinct CDR3 sequences, around 64% of them detected once, and around 8.4% sits in the top ten. CDR1 is MDHEN, CDR2 SYDVKM, per germline. The CDR3 spans 15 residues. The ends were cut back, 10 bases at V and 7 bases at J, with 20 bases in the middle.

V is TRBV28 and J is TRBJ1-6; D is perhaps TRBD1 (6 bases). The specimen sequenced was liver tumor tissue from sampling region 3. Subset denoted: tumor region T3, left-lateral pole. This sequence originates from a woman aged 55-70 years with primary liver carcinoma and hepatitis B virus infection. CDR3 coding DNA: TGTGCCACCCTCAGGGGAACAGAGTGGAATTCACCCCTCCACTTT. Residues: CATLRGTEWNSPLHF.